This T cell receptor (beta chain) was sequenced in a study of immune evolution from preneoplasia to lung adenocarcinoma (TCRdb year 2021). As for the study more broadly: HLA loss of heterozygosity was seen in 7%, 15% and 33% of AIS, MIA and ADC lesions, and in no AAH lesions. Resected precursor lesions (AAH, AIS, MIA) and invasive adenocarcinomas were compared against paired morphologically normal lung tissue. The study profiled immune contexture across lung adenocarcinoma precursors and invasive adenocarcinoma using immune gene expression, TCR sequencing and multiplex immunofluorescence. The study reported that about 100 samples were used for TCR sequencing. POLYSOLVER was used to infer Class I HLA alleles from exome data, and LOHHLA was used to detect allele-specific HLA loss. The immune data were integrated with whole exome sequencing and methylation data from the same cohort of nodules. The TCR sequencing data were obtained from a few dozen patients. The sample size was set by how many specimens were available, not by a prior power calculation. In total, the cohort included 50 to 65 patients with pulmonary nodules, all of whom underwent surgical resection. Points the paper makes about the study in general: Because every patient came from Japan and China, how well the results apply to Western populations was uncertain. The findings rested on association rather than direct causation, and larger cohorts with long-term follow-up and longitudinal biopsies were considered necessary. The highest top T cell clone frequencies were observed in normal lung, and a progressive decrease in top T cell clone frequencies appeared to occur from AAH through AIS, MIA and invasive adenocarcinoma. Normal lung showed the highest clonality, whereas later-stage lesions appeared to have higher T cell density and diversity but lower clonality. Compared with EGFR-mutant or double wild-type lesions, KRAS-mutant nodules had the highest T cell clonality.

Using the immunoSEQ hsTCRbeta Kit, TCR beta CDR3 regions were sequenced from DNA. Concerning the study's data processing: The ImmunoSEQ Analyzer was used to analyse the TCR sequencing data. T cell clonality was calculated on productive rearrangements as 1 minus Pielou's evenness. The inverse Simpson index, applied to productive templates, was used to measure T cell diversity. T cell density was TCR beta template counts normalized to usable DNA, estimated by amplifying and sequencing housekeeping genes. TCR metrics were compared across histologic stages using two-sided Kruskal-Wallis tests. This immuneACCESS table, as held by TCRdb, lists in-frame sequences with V and J called but not all clones. Of the missing ones, under half trace to an unresolved V gene in checked studies; the others have no known cause. V, J and clone size derive from that table, while D and trimming were established from the DNA sequence. This sample holds 6,300 or so clones; approximately 80% were observed only once. The ten largest clonotypes hold about 7.9% of the sample.

Patients underwent resection in Japan or China between about 2014 and 2018. Histologic diagnosis of each case was confirmed independently by two lung cancer pathologists on H&E slides. Premalignant or tumor cells were enriched for nucleic acid extraction by macro-dissection performed after pathologic assessment. The AllPrep DNA/RNA FFPE Kit was used to isolate DNA from FFPE tissue. A note on this clone: Its antigen is still unknown. Nothing much larger sits one base from this clone, and base qualities are not available.

Sequenced sample: FFPE lung adenocarcinoma in situ tissue. The cell subset or site label, as the study defines it: preinvasive adenocarcinoma in situ (AIS). The clonotype comes from a donor older than 65 with lung adenocarcinoma.

The DNA sequence is as follows: TGTGCCAGCAGCACCAGGACAGGTCGGGGGGAAAAACTGTTTTTT. This codes for CASSTRTGRGEKLFF. Recombination joined TRBV7-6 with TRBJ1-4; 7 bases in the junction line up with TRBD1. The CDR3, from cysteine to phenylalanine, totals 15 residues. The only DNA kept is the CDR3, 45 bases in frame from the first base. Sequences SGHVS (CDR1) and FNYEAQ (CDR2) are obtained from the germline V gene. Trimming accounts for 5 bases at V and 8 bases at J, while the number of junction bases matched to no gene is 11.